This is a list of T cell receptor beta chains from one sample in a study of T cell responses to AZD1222 COVID-19 vaccine. Profiling relied on immunoSEQ multiplex PCR, and the TCRdb table lists in-frame clones only, not all of them. The top ten hold over 8% of the sample, which has roughly 150,000 clones, about 92% seen once. The source material was peripheral blood, sampled on day 0 of AZD1222 vaccination. The receptors originated from an adult in good health. The conserved cysteine and the conserved F or W are not part of the CDR3 here. D genes are given only for firm matches.

D gene,J gene,V gene,CDR3 length,CDR3 protein
.,TRBJ1-4,TRBV28,14,ASSSTPPGHNEKLF
.,TRBJ2-7,TRBV5-1,9,ASSASYEQY
.,TRBJ1-5,TRBV12-3/TRBV12-4,10,ASSQRGQPQH
TRBD1,TRBJ2-1,TRBV19,13,ASSTNRGSYNEQF
.,TRBJ1-2,TRBV6-5,10,ASSSGTYGYT
TRBD1,TRBJ2-2,TRBV7-3,14,ASSSQGALNTGELF
.,TRBJ1-2,TRBV27,10,ASSLQGGGYT
.,TRBJ2-5,TRBV4-1,13,ASSQVGRGRETQY
TRBD1,TRBJ2-7,TRBV6-5,12,ASSILQGANEQY
TRBD1,TRBJ2-4,TRBV27,13,ASRGQGVTKNIQY
.,TRBJ2-3,TRBV21-1,13,APAGRRGRVDTQY
.,TRBJ1-5,TRBV18,12,ASSPVAGSQPQH
.,TRBJ2-2,TRBV7-9,14,ASSLPEGLWTGELF
.,TRBJ2-7,TRBV14,12,ASSHTGRHYEQY